Listed here are 27 T cell receptor beta chains from one sample, sequenced in a study of blood T cell repertoires in COVID-19. Repertoires were generated with immunoSEQ multiplex PCR, while TCRdb's copy carries only in-frame clones and drops some. Found here are roughly 80,000 clones, 80% to 90% of them singletons; the top ten hold about a sixth. Sequencing used peripheral blood. The receptor set was obtained from a woman aged 60-75 years with acute or convalescent COVID-19.

A single count supports this clone. The gene calls are TRBV5-4 and TRBJ2-2; D is perhaps TRBD2 (6 bases). Between the trimmed V and J ends, which lost 1 base and 5 bases, there was a span of 15 bases. Germline V gives CDR1 SGHNT, CDR2 YYREEE (reference sequence). The CDR3 contains 16 residues. In DNA, the CDR3 is TGTGCCAGCAGCTTGTTGTCCGGGGGTGGGACCGGGGAGCTGTTTTTT. It encodes CASSLLSGGGTGELFF. Full variable domain (remainder filled in from reference TRBV5-4 and TRBJ2-2): ETGVTQSPTHLIKTRGQQVTLRCSSQSGHNTVSWYQQALGQGPQFIFQYYREEENGRGNFPPRFSGLQFPNYSSELNVNALELDDSALYLCASSLLSGGGTGELFFGEGSRLTVL.

In its sample, this clone was seen once. The chain has TRBV11-2 and TRBJ2-3, with 9 bases that match TRBD2. V was clipped by 6 bases and J by 4 bases; unmatched bases: 5. The germline gives CDR1 SGHAT, CDR2 FQNNGV. The CDR3 spans 14 residues. The CDR3 DNA is TGTGCCAGCAGAAGCGCTAGCGGGGCAGATACGCAGTATTTT. Translating gives CASRSASGADTQYF. Together with reference TRBV11-2 and TRBJ2-3, the CDR3 gives the full variable domain: EAGVAQSPRYKIIEKRQSVAFWCNPISGHATLYWYQQILGQGPKLLIQFQNNGVVDDSQLPKDRFSAERLKGVDSTLKIQPAKLEDSAVYLCASRSASGADTQYFGPGTRLTVL.

The chain uses TRBV19 and TRBJ1-4; 8 positions agree with TRBD1. Germline trimming cut 5 bases from V and 6 bases from J; bases unmatched to any gene: 14. Germline CDR1 LNHDA, CDR2 SQIVND (reference sequence). The CDR3 covers 17 residues. In nucleotides, the CDR3 is TGTGCCAGTAGTTTCGCCCCGACAGGGGTTTGGTATGAAAAACTGTTTTTT. This encodes CASSFAPTGVWYEKLFF.

This clone was detected once. Since no conserved phenylalanine or tryptophan closes the CDR3, a read error is the likely cause. The DNA is left out, because the CDR3 cannot be placed on it with certainty; the CDR3 is given as TCRdb lists it. The V gene is TRBV11-3, the J gene TRBJ2-7; the D segment call TRBD1 is taken from the table without a DNA check. The CDR3 region is 12 residues in length, termini included. Germline-derived CDR1 and CDR2 are SGHNT and YENEEA. The CDR3 spells CASSLDPPGKTL.

This clone has a single count. V usage is TRBV6-6 and J usage is TRBJ2-1; perhaps TRBD1 as D (6 bases). There are 14 residues in the CDR3. CDR1 MNHNY and CDR2 SVGAGI come from the germline V gene (reference sequence). The V end was cut by 2 bases, the J end by 6 bases, with 11 bases between. The CDR3 here is CASSYVTGINEQFF. In DNA form, the CDR3 reads TGTGCCAGCAGTTACGTGACAGGCATCAATGAGCAGTTCTTC.

This clone was found once. The genes are TRBV6-4 and TRBJ2-1; 9 bases line up with TRBD1. The CDR3 sequence is 15 residues long. CDR1 and CDR2 from the germline V gene are MRHNA and SNTAGT. The ends lost 0 bases at V and 8 bases at J; junction bases unmatched: 5. This chain's CDR3 is CASSDSPGQGYEQFF. The CDR3 nucleotides read TGTGCCAGCAGTGACTCACCGGGACAGGGCTATGAGCAGTTCTTC.

The chain links TRBV5-4 to TRBJ1-1, with 7 bases matching TRBD1. Germline trimming cut 4 bases from V and 3 bases from J; bases unmatched to any gene: 0. The CDR3 runs 12 residues. Germline V CDR1 and CDR2: SGHNT, YYREEE (reference sequence). The CDR3 reads CASSDRDTEAFF. The CDR3 nucleotides are TGTGCCAGCAGCGACAGGGACACTGAAGCTTTCTTT.

This clone has more than one count but fewer than ten. The chain joins TRBV2 to TRBJ1-4, with unresolved D. The CDR3 contains 13 residues. In germline, CDR1 is SNHLY, CDR2 FYNNEI. The V gene lost 6 bases and the J gene lost 8 bases, with 13 bases spanning the gap. CDR3 nucleotide sequence: TGTGCCAGCAGGCGGGTCCCGGTGGAAAAACTGTTTTTT. Amino acids: CASRRVPVEKLFF.

A single count supports this clone. The chain recombines TRBV25-1 with TRBJ1-5; unclear D gene. Trimming cost V 6 bases and J 2 bases, with 11 bases left between them. This CDR3 spans 14 amino acids. Germline CDR1 MGHDK, CDR2 SYGVNS. The CDR3 loop reads CASRALGGNQPQHF. The CDR3 nucleotides read TGTGCCAGCAGGGCGCTAGGTGGCAATCAGCCCCAGCATTTT.

The rearrangement links TRBV2 to TRBJ2-1; the match to TRBD2 covers 12 bases. Germline loops: CDR1 SNHLY, CDR2 FYNNEI. V trimming: 6 bases; J trimming: 7 bases; junction bases outside the gene matches: 1. The CDR3 consists of 13 residues. The CDR3 coding sequence is TGTGCCAGCAGAACTAGCGGGAGGAATGAGCAGTTCTTC. Its translation: CASRTSGRNEQFF.

The chain carries TRBV9 and TRBJ1-2, with 8 positions matching TRBD1. With V trimmed by 0 bases and J by 8 bases, 12 bases remained unmatched. Germline-derived CDR1 and CDR2 are SGDLS and YYNGEE. The CDR3 length is 16 residues. CDR3 DNA sequence: TGTGCCAGCAGCGTAGTATTCTGGACAGGGAGAACCGGCTACACCTTC. The encoded protein is CASSVVFWTGRTGYTF.

V is TRBV7-9 and J is TRBJ2-1; perhaps TRBD1 as D (6 bases). The CDR3 covers 18 residues. Between the trimmed V and J ends, which lost 5 bases and 4 bases, there was a span of 24 bases. Looked up from germline, CDR1 is SEHNR and CDR2 is FQNEAQ (reference sequence). CDR3 sequence reads: CASSQTQGFTRRYNEQFF. CDR3 DNA sequence: TGTGCCAGCAGCCAAACACAGGGATTCACCCGCCGGTACAATGAGCAGTTCTTC.

The chain carries TRBV6-6 and TRBJ1-1, with 10 nucleotides matching TRBD1. The CDR3 consists of 14 residues. Germline V CDR1 and CDR2: MNHNY, SVGAGI (reference sequence). V trimming: 6 bases; J trimming: 3 bases; junction bases outside the gene matches: 4. The CDR3 is CASRPGQGYTEAFF. The CDR3 DNA reads as TGTGCCAGCAGACCGGGACAGGGGTACACTGAAGCTTTCTTT.

This clone appeared once. The chain recombines TRBV6-2 or TRBV6-3 with TRBJ2-7, with 7 nucleotides matching TRBD1. This CDR3 is built from 14 residues. After removal of 5 bases from V and 0 bases from J, the junction contained 4 bases not matched to a gene. Germline V gene sequence: CDR1 MNHEY, CDR2 SVGEGT. The CDR3 protein is CASSRGQSSYEQYF. In DNA form, the CDR3 reads TGTGCCAGCAGTAGGGGACAGAGCTCCTACGAGCAGTACTTC.

V is TRBV6-5 and J is TRBJ1-2, with 9 bases aligning to TRBD1. Germline lookup yields CDR1 MNHEY and CDR2 SVGAGI. CDR3 size: 12 residues. V trimming: 8 bases; J trimming: 8 bases; junction bases outside the gene matches: 6. CDR3 bases: TGTGCCAGCGGGGACAGGGAGCACGGCTACACCTTC. It yields the protein CASGDREHGYTF.

CDR3 sequence reads: CASSQVGSGILVTQYF. The CDR3 region has the DNA TGCGCCAGCAGCCAAGTCGGGAGCGGGATTCTTGTTACGCAGTATTTT. This chain links TRBV4-1 with TRBJ2-3; 7 nucleotides line up with TRBD2. Losses at the gene ends were 1 base for V and 8 bases for J; bases not matched to a gene: 12. Germline-derived CDR1 and CDR2 are MGHRA and YSYEKL. This CDR3 spans 16 amino acids.

This chain connects TRBV24-1 to TRBJ1-5; tentatively, D is TRBD1 (5 bases). Germline lookup yields CDR1 KGHDR and CDR2 SFDVKD. The germline V and J ends were trimmed by 4 bases and 1 base, with 13 bases remaining between them. This CDR3 is 16 amino acids long. The CDR3, as DNA: TGTGCCACCAGTGACTCCCGTGGGGGGAGCAATCAGCCCCAGCATTTT. Amino acid sequence: CATSDSRGGSNQPQHF.

V usage is TRBV30 and J usage is TRBJ1-1; no clear D. There are 13 residues in the CDR3. Germline CDR1 and CDR2: GTSNPN and SVGIG (reference sequence). With 4 bases removed from V and 1 base from J, the gap between germline ends came to 10 bases. As DNA, the CDR3 is TGTGCCTGGAACCTATTTGGGAACACTGAAGCTTTCTTT. Translated, it gives CAWNLFGNTEAFF.

This clone was detected once. V and J are TRBV7-9 and TRBJ1-1, with 7 bases identical to TRBD1. The ends lost 6 bases at V and 5 bases at J; junction bases unmatched: 12. The CDR3 totals 15 residues. Per germline, CDR1 SEHNR and CDR2 FQNEAQ (reference sequence). CDR3 DNA: TGTGCCAGCAGTTTATTCACAGGGGCAAGGACTGAAGCTTTCTTT. The encoded protein is CASSLFTGARTEAFF.

The genes are TRBV25-1 and TRBJ2-6; unclear D gene. V lost 1 base, J lost 0 bases, and 4 bases lay in between. The V gene's germline CDR1 is MGHDK and CDR2 SYGVNS. The CDR3 is made up of 15 amino acids. The CDR3 sequence is CASSEFRSGANVLTF. CDR3 coding DNA: TGTGCCAGCAGTGAATTTCGCTCTGGGGCCAACGTCCTGACTTTC.

The CDR3 nucleotides are TGTGCCAGCAGAGCTTCGGGATCGAACACTGAAGCTTTCTTT. Protein sequence: CASRASGSNTEAFF. The chain couples TRBV6-5 to TRBJ1-1; no reliable D call. The V end was cut by 6 bases, the J end by 1 base, with 12 bases between. The germline V gene encodes CDR1 MNHEY and CDR2 SVGAGI. CDR3 length: 14 residues.

This clone appeared a few times. The chain links TRBV6-5 to TRBJ2-5, with D hard to call. The V and J ends lost 1 base and 1 base respectively, with 4 bases between them. The germline V gene encodes CDR1 MNHEY and CDR2 SVGAGI. This CDR3 is 13 amino acids long. The CDR3 loop is CASSYYTQETQYF. The CDR3 nucleotides read TGTGCCAGCAGTTACTACACCCAAGAGACCCAGTACTTC.

The genes are TRBV5-4 and TRBJ2-3; 9 nucleotides line up with TRBD2. CDR3 size: 16 residues. Germline values: CDR1 SGHNT, CDR2 YYREEE (reference sequence). V lost 2 bases and J lost 4; bases outside the gene matches: 8. The CDR3 spells CASSLGGGRVSDTQYF. As DNA, the CDR3 is TGTGCCAGCAGCTTAGGAGGCGGGAGGGTATCAGATACGCAGTATTTT.

The gene calls are TRBV5-1 and TRBJ2-1; no clear D gene. The CDR3 is 13 residues long. With 0 bases removed from V and 8 bases from J, the gap between germline ends came to 9 bases. The germline CDR1 and CDR2 sequences are SGHRS and YFSETQ. The CDR3 reads CASSLVVAYEQFF. In nucleotides, the CDR3 is TGCGCCAGCAGCTTGGTGGTGGCCTATGAGCAGTTCTTC.

The J gene is TRBJ1-4, the V gene TRBV4-3, with TRBD1 matching 8 bases. With V trimmed by 1 base and J by 0 bases, 7 bases remained unmatched. Germline CDR1 and CDR2: LGHNA and YSLEER. The CDR3 length is 18 residues. CDR3 sequence reads: CASSQARTGFATNEKLFF. The CDR3 nucleotides are TGCGCCAGCAGCCAAGCTCGGACAGGGTTTGCAACTAATGAAAAACTGTTTTTT.

The chain uses TRBV28 and TRBJ2-1, with TRBD2 matching over 8 bases. The V gene end was trimmed by 6 bases and the J gene end by 7 bases; junction bases not matched to a gene: 8. This CDR3 comprises 14 residues. CDR1 MDHEN and CDR2 SYDVKM come from the germline V gene. Here the CDR3 reads CASRRSGSVNEQFF. The CDR3, as DNA: TGTGCCAGCAGGAGAAGCGGGAGTGTGAATGAGCAGTTCTTC. The full variable domain, its missing parts supplied by reference TRBV28 and TRBJ2-1, is DVKVTQSSRYLVKRTGEKVFLECVQDMDHENMFWYRQDPGLGLRLIYFSYDVKMKEKGDIPEGYSVSREKKERFSLILESASTNQTSMYLCASRRSGSVNEQFFGPGTRLTVL.

The chain recombines TRBV6-4 with TRBJ1-5; 8 bases align to TRBD1. Germline V lookup: CDR1 MRHNA, CDR2 SNTAGT. V was pared by 6 bases and J by 4 bases, with 8 bases of the junction left unmatched. CDR3 length: 15 amino acids. CDR3 sequence reads: CASSPEGQANQPQHF. CDR3 sequence (DNA): TGTGCCAGCAGCCCCGAGGGACAGGCTAATCAGCCCCAGCATTTT.